The 18 T cell receptor beta chains in this list originate from one sample, sequenced in a study of blood T cells in healthy people across ages. A sample-barcoded 5' primer and a J-beta primer mix were used in a second PCR of roughly 6 to 11 cycles. One entry per CDR3 protein, called by TCRdb with MiXCR from the 5' RACE reads. The sample yields roughly 1,800,000 distinct CDR3 sequences, around 50% seen once. The sequenced sample was blood. Receptors originate from a woman aged 40 to 50 in good health.

J is TRBJ1-5 and V is TRBV7-2, with no clear D. This CDR3 region has 13 residues. CDR1 and CDR2 from the germline V gene are SGHTA and FQGNSA. The V and J ends lost 1 base and 6 bases respectively, with 7 bases between them. The DNA for the CDR3 is TGTGCCAGCAGCTTAGACTGGAGTCAGCCCCAGCATTTT. This codes for CASSLDWSQPQHF.

The V call is TRBV6-2 or TRBV6-3, the J call TRBJ1-2; D unclear. Trimming took 8 bases from V and 1 from J, leaving 23 bases between them. The CDR3 extends over 17 amino acids. Germline V gives CDR1 MNHEY, CDR2 SVGEGT. CDR3 nucleotides: TGTGCCAGCGGCCTCCGAGACCGTGGCGGCCTTAACTATGGCTACACCTTC. Translating it yields CASGLRDRGGLNYGYTF.

This clonotype came up a few times. This chain links TRBV20-1 with TRBJ2-1; no clear D. Germline loops: CDR1 DFQATT, CDR2 SNEGSKA (reference sequence). V lost 5 bases to trimming and J lost 5 bases, with 19 bases between them. The CDR3 totals 15 residues. In nucleotides, the CDR3 is TGCAGTGCTCCGCCAGACTGGAAACAGAACAATGAGCAGTTCTTC. This codes for CSAPPDWKQNNEQFF.

This chain links TRBV4-2 with TRBJ1-4; 7 bases align to TRBD1. Germline V CDR1 and CDR2: LGHNA, YNFKEQ. This CDR3 contains 16 residues. The V gene end was trimmed by 1 base and the J gene end by 8 bases; junction bases not matched to a gene: 10. CDR3 amino acids: CASSQAAGTALEKLFF. The DNA for the CDR3 is TGTGCCAGCAGCCAAGCTGCCGGGACAGCCCTCGAAAAACTGTTTTTT.

The chain is built from TRBV20-1 and TRBJ1-1; tentatively, D is TRBD1 (6 bases). This CDR3 is built from 17 residues. The germline V gene encodes CDR1 DFQATT and CDR2 SNEGSKA (reference sequence). Trimming stripped 6 bases from V and 0 bases from J, with 23 bases between. CDR3 in DNA: TGCAGTGCCAGGCCGGGGGGGGCAGGGGCACTGAACACTGAAGCTTTCTTT. It encodes CSARPGGAGALNTEAFF.

The chain is built from TRBV5-1 and TRBJ2-1, with D maybe TRBD2 (6 bases). This CDR3 spans 15 amino acids. The germline V gene encodes CDR1 SGHRS and CDR2 YFSETQ. V dropped 2 bases and J dropped 13 bases, with 22 bases sitting between them. CDR3 coding DNA: TGCGCCAGCAGCTTTCCCCTAGCGAACAAAGAGACCCAGTTCTTC. Protein product: CASSFPLANKETQFF.

V is TRBV14 and J is TRBJ1-1; 10 bases align to TRBD1. In germline, CDR1 is SGHDN, CDR2 FVKESK. J lost 5 bases, V lost 5 bases, and 8 bases had no gene match. This CDR3 comprises 15 residues. As DNA, the CDR3 is TGTGCCAGCAGCGCCCGGACAGGGGGTTATACTGAAGCTTTCTTT. Its protein product is CASSARTGGYTEAFF.

The V and J genes are TRBV4-3 and TRBJ2-5; 9 positions agree with TRBD1. V gave up 0 bases and J gave up 5 bases; unmatched junction bases: 7. The CDR3 has 16 residues. From germline, CDR1 is LGHNA and CDR2 YSLEER. The CDR3: CASSQDGTGSRETQYF. DNA of the CDR3: TGCGCCAGCAGCCAAGATGGGACAGGGAGCAGGGAGACCCAGTACTTC.

The chain links TRBV15 to TRBJ1-5, with a possible D match to TRBD1 (6 bases). V gave up 11 bases and J gave up 15 bases, with 20 bases separating them. The CDR3 spans 11 residues. Germline V gene sequence: CDR1 LNHNV, CDR2 YYDKDF (reference sequence). The CDR3 nucleotides read TGTGCCCCCCCCCCAGGGACACCTCGGCATTTT. Translation gives CAPPPGTPRHF.

This clonotype appeared a single time. The chain couples TRBV27 to TRBJ1-1, with D maybe TRBD1 (6 bases). The CDR3 is 14 residues long. CDR1 MNHEY and CDR2 SMNVEV come from the germline V gene (reference sequence). V was trimmed by 5 bases and J by 3 bases, leaving 13 bases between them. The CDR3 spells CASSRQATDTEAFF. CDR3 bases: TGTGCCAGCAGTAGACAGGCGACGGACACTGAAGCTTTCTTT.

In this sample, this clonotype turned up a few times. This chain links TRBV5-1 with TRBJ2-3; D is perhaps TRBD1 (5 bases). CDR3 size: 16 residues. Germline values: CDR1 SGHRS, CDR2 YFSETQ. Trimming left V 0 bases short and J 0 bases short, with 11 bases between. For the CDR3, the DNA is TGCGCCAGCAGCTTGGCCGTGGACACTAGCACAGATACGCAGTATTTT. It is translated as CASSLAVDTSTDTQYF.

This clonotype has a handful of counts. The chain carries TRBV25-1 and TRBJ1-5, with D uncertain. The CDR3 is 18 residues long. Germline V lookup: CDR1 MGHDK, CDR2 SYGVNS. V was cut by 2 bases and J by 0 bases, with 17 bases left in between. For the CDR3, the DNA is TGTGCCAGCAGTGAAAGGTCTGGTTTTTCCCCTAGCAATCAGCCCCAGCATTTT. This translates into CASSERSGFSPSNQPQHF. The whole variable domain, remainder taken from reference TRBV25-1 and TRBJ1-5, is EADIYQTPRYLVIGTGKKITLECSQTMGHDKMYWYQQDPGMELHLIHYSYGVNSTEKGDLSSESTVSRIRTEHFPLTLESARPSHTSQYLCASSERSGFSPSNQPQHFGDGTRLSIL.

This clonotype was seen only a few times. This chain connects TRBV4-2 to TRBJ1-6; 9 bases map to TRBD1. Germline lookup yields CDR1 LGHNA and CDR2 YNFKEQ. The CDR3 contains 15 residues. J gave up 8 bases and V 4 bases, and 6 bases lay outside the gene matches. CDR3 in amino acids: CASSRTGDVDSPLHF. The DNA of the CDR3 is TGTGCCAGCAGCCGGACAGGGGACGTAGATTCACCCCTCCACTTT.

CDR3 loop: CASSPGQGRVNYGYTF. The DNA of the CDR3 is TGTGCCAGCAGCCCCGGACAGGGGAGAGTTAACTATGGCTACACCTTC. The V gene is TRBV6-6, the J gene TRBJ1-2; 9 nucleotides align to TRBD1. The CDR3 has 16 residues. Germline CDR1 reads MNHNY; CDR2 reads SVGAGI (reference sequence). J was trimmed by 1 base and V by 6 bases; bases with no gene match: 9.

On this clonotype: The junction and the germline gene differ at one end; a read error may be behind it. The chain has TRBV12-3 or TRBV12-4 and TRBJ2-5; 10 bases are shared with TRBD2. The CDR3 consists of 15 residues. The CDR3 spells CAGSLGLAGVNEQYF. The CDR3 coding sequence is TGTGCCGGCAGTTTAGGGCTAGCGGGGGTAAATGAGCAGTACTTC.

This clonotype has just one count. The genes are TRBV27 and TRBJ1-6; D is uncertain. The length of the CDR3 is 14 residues. CDR1 and CDR2 from the germline V gene are MNHEY and SMNVEV (reference sequence). V was pared by 6 bases and J by 9 bases, with 15 bases between. Here the CDR3 reads CASSPSTLGSPLHF. CDR3 DNA sequence: TGTGCCAGCAGCCCTTCGACCCTGGGTTCACCCCTCCACTTT.

CDR3 in amino acids: CASSLTNPEQFF. The CDR3 nucleotides are TGTGCCAGCAGCTTGACCAACCCGGAGCAGTTCTTC. The genes are TRBV5-6 and TRBJ2-1; no reliable D call. Germline V gene sequence: CDR1 SGHDT, CDR2 YYEEEE. The CDR3 spans 12 residues. Trimming removed 1 base at V and 10 bases at J, with 9 bases between. Combining the CDR3 with reference TRBV5-6 and TRBJ2-1 gives the whole variable domain DAGVTQSPTHLIKTRGQQVTLRCSPKSGHDTVSWYQQALGQGPQFIFQYYEEEERQRGNFPDRFSGHQFPNYSSELNVNALLLGDSALYLCASSLTNPEQFFGPGTRLTVL.

CDR3: CASSEGGSAKNIQYF. In nucleotides, the CDR3 is TGTGCCAGCAGCGAGGGGGGGTCGGCCAAAAACATTCAGTACTTC. This sequence joins TRBV28 and TRBJ2-4, with D possibly TRBD2 on 7 matching bases. The germline CDR1 and CDR2 sequences are MDHEN and SYDVKM. Trimming stripped 6 bases from V and 1 base from J, with 13 bases between. CDR3 length: 15 residues.